What follows are 19 T cell receptor beta chains derived from one specimen sequenced in a study of T cells after yellow fever vaccination. TCRdb ran MiXCR on the 5' RACE reads and lists one entry per CDR3 protein. In the table there are 500,000 to 650,000 distinct CDR3 sequences, less than 15% of which are singletons. This sample comprised PBMCs, obtained on the day of the yellow fever booster vaccination. All receptors derive from a man aged 30 to 45 who received the YFV17D yellow fever vaccine.

This clonotype was detected ten times or more. CDR3 nucleotide sequence: TGCAGCGTCCTCCGACAGTTAGAGACCCAGTACTTC. Amino acids: CSVLRQLETQYF. The chain is built from TRBV29-1 and TRBJ2-5, with a tentative D call TRBD1 (5 bases). Germline V gives CDR1 SQVTM, CDR2 ANQGSEA. The CDR3 covers 12 residues. V gave up 6 bases and J gave up 4 bases, with 12 bases separating them.

The V and J genes are TRBV3-1 and TRBJ1-2; 8 bases agree with TRBD1. Germline values: CDR1 LGHDT, CDR2 YNNKEL (reference sequence). Unmatched junction bases numbered 5, after V lost 2 bases and J lost 6 bases. This CDR3 region has 14 residues. The CDR3 reads CASSQPTGANGYTF. The CDR3 nucleotides read TGTGCCAGCAGCCAACCGACAGGGGCCAATGGCTACACCTTC.

This chain connects TRBV4-3 to TRBJ2-3; TRBD2 matches 11 bases. J gave up 5 bases and V 0 bases, and 13 bases lay outside the gene matches. Per germline, CDR1 LGHNA and CDR2 YSLEER. The CDR3 has 19 residues. CDR3 region: CASSQDEARLAGRVDTQYF. The DNA of the CDR3 is TGCGCCAGCAGCCAAGATGAGGCCAGACTAGCGGGGAGGGTAGATACGCAGTATTTT.

J is TRBJ2-1 and V is TRBV5-1; D gene unclear. The ends were cut back, 0 bases at V and 5 bases at J, with 9 bases in the middle. Looked up from germline, CDR1 is SGHRS and CDR2 is YFSETQ. The CDR3 consists of 14 residues. The CDR3: CASSLAAANNEQFF. In DNA form, the CDR3 reads TGCGCCAGCAGCTTGGCCGCGGCAAACAATGAGCAGTTCTTC. The complete variable domain, with remaining parts taken from reference TRBV5-1 and TRBJ2-1, reads KAGVTQTPRYLIKTRGQQVTLSCSPISGHRSVSWYQQTPGQGLQFLFEYFSETQRNKGNFPGRFSGRQFSNSRSEMNVSTLELGDSALYLCASSLAAANNEQFFGPGTRLTVL.

This clonotype has more than one count but fewer than ten. V is TRBV20-1 and J is TRBJ2-1; the D gene is possibly TRBD2 (6 bases). V lost 3 bases to trimming and J lost 10 bases, with 19 bases between them. The germline CDR1 and CDR2 sequences are DFQATT and SNEGSKA (reference sequence). This CDR3 contains 14 residues. CDR3 in amino acids: CSASVDSGRWEQFF. DNA for the CDR3: TGCAGTGCTAGCGTAGATAGCGGCCGCTGGGAGCAGTTCTTC.

Only a few counts were recorded for this clonotype. For the CDR3, the DNA is TGTGCCAGCATCCCGTGGGGCAGGGGATACAATGAGCAGTTCTTC. Translation: CASIPWGRGYNEQFF. The chain carries TRBV7-9 and TRBJ2-1; D is perhaps TRBD1 (6 bases). This CDR3 contains 15 residues. The V end lost 7 bases, the J end lost 4 bases, and 17 bases lay between the germline ends. Per the germline V gene, CDR1 is SEHNR and CDR2 is FQNEAQ (reference sequence). The complete variable domain, with remaining parts taken from reference TRBV7-9 and TRBJ2-1, reads DTGVSQNPRHKITKRGQNVTFRCDPISEHNRLYWYRQTLGQGPEFLTYFQNEAQLEKSRLLSDRFSAERPKGSFSTLEIQRTEQGDSAMYLCASIPWGRGYNEQFFGPGTRLTVL.

On this clonotype: This may be a read error, as it is one base from a much larger clone. J is TRBJ2-7 and V is TRBV6-5; maybe TRBD2 (5 bases). This CDR3 region has 16 residues. Between the trimmed V and J ends, which lost 3 bases and 1 base, there was a span of 16 bases. The germline V gene has CDR1 MNHEY and CDR2 SVGAGI. The chain's CDR3 is CASSYTCSSASYEQYF. In DNA, the CDR3 is TGTGCCAGCAGTTATACATGTAGTAGCGCGTCCTACGAGCAGTACTTC.

This chain connects TRBV20-1 to TRBJ2-3; 9 nucleotides match TRBD2. In germline, CDR1 is DFQATT, CDR2 SNEGSKA (reference sequence). The CDR3 covers 15 residues. J gave up 4 bases and V 5 bases, and 10 bases lay outside the gene matches. In nucleotides, the CDR3 is TGCAGTGCTCGCACTACGGGACTAGCTCCAGATACGCAGTATTTT. It encodes CSARTTGLAPDTQYF.

A few counts support this clonotype. The gene calls are TRBV13 and TRBJ2-7; 12 bases map to TRBD2. The CDR3 spans 16 residues. Germline V gives CDR1 PRHDT, CDR2 FYEKMQ (reference sequence). Trimming took 5 bases from V and 1 from J; bases not matched to a gene: 6. Written as DNA, the CDR3 is TGTGCCAGCAGCAACCTAGCGGGAGGGAGTTCCTACGAGCAGTACTTC. Translated, it gives CASSNLAGGSSYEQYF.

This clonotype was detected ten times or more. V is TRBV9 and J is TRBJ2-7; D is uncertain. CDR3 length: 13 residues. Germline CDR1 SGDLS, CDR2 YYNGEE. Trimming pared 3 bases from V and 6 bases from J, leaving 13 bases between. CDR3 nucleotides: TGTGCCAGCAGCGGTCCGGGCCTCAGCGAGCAGTACTTC. Translation: CASSGPGLSEQYF.

The chain combines TRBV19 with TRBJ1-1; the D gene is possibly TRBD1 (6 bases). From germline, CDR1 is LNHDA and CDR2 SQIVND (reference sequence). Trimming left V 1 base short and J 1 base short, with 10 bases between. CDR3 length: 15 residues. CDR3: CASSIVDRKNTEAFF. CDR3 nucleotide sequence: TGTGCCAGTAGTATAGTTGACAGGAAGAACACTGAAGCTTTCTTT.

This clonotype showed up many times. V gene TRBV20-1 combines with J gene TRBJ2-7; D not certain. CDR3 size: 11 residues. Germline V gives CDR1 DFQATT, CDR2 SNEGSKA (reference sequence). The V gene lost 3 bases and the J gene lost 6 bases, with 9 bases spanning the gap. In nucleotides, the CDR3 is TGCAGTGCTAGTGACGGTGGCGAGCAGTACTTC. Residues: CSASDGGEQYF.

V and J are TRBV7-9 and TRBJ2-7; the match to TRBD2 covers 14 bases. V lost 4 bases, J lost 2 bases, and 4 bases stayed unmatched. Germline CDR1 is SEHNR and CDR2 is FQNEAQ (reference sequence). The CDR3 is made up of 16 amino acids. CDR3 loop: CASSWGLAGDPYEQYF. The CDR3 bases are TGTGCCAGCAGCTGGGGACTAGCGGGAGATCCCTACGAGCAGTACTTC. The variable domain in full, completed from reference TRBV7-9 and TRBJ2-7, reads DTGVSQNPRHKITKRGQNVTFRCDPISEHNRLYWYRQTLGQGPEFLTYFQNEAQLEKSRLLSDRFSAERPKGSFSTLEIQRTEQGDSAMYLCASSWGLAGDPYEQYFGPGTRLTVT.

This clonotype was recorded once. V and J are TRBV6-2 or TRBV6-3 and TRBJ2-7; D remains ambiguous. CDR1 and CDR2 from the germline V gene are MNHEY and SVGEGT. Between the trimmed V and J ends, which lost 6 bases and 4 bases, there was a span of 7 bases. The CDR3 contains 11 residues. The CDR3 region is CASRSRYEQYF. The CDR3, as DNA: TGTGCCAGCAGGTCCCGTTACGAGCAGTACTTC.

This clonotype was seen only a few times. This chain links TRBV7-2 with TRBJ1-2; D is perhaps TRBD1 (6 bases). V lost 3 bases and J 0 bases, leaving 17 bases between the germline ends. CDR1 is SGHTA and CDR2 is FQGNSA in the germline V gene. The CDR3 totals 17 residues. In DNA form, the CDR3 reads TGTGCCAGCAGCTTTTTAGGGGGGGGGATAGCTAACTATGGCTACACCTTC. Residues: CASSFLGGGIANYGYTF.

This clonotype was seen a handful of times. The chain has TRBV4-3 and TRBJ2-3, with D perhaps matching TRBD1 or TRBD2 (5 bases each). Germline-derived CDR1 and CDR2 are LGHNA and YSLEER. V was shortened by 1 base and J by 0 bases, with 8 bases between the two germline ends. This CDR3 region has 15 residues. The DNA for the CDR3 is TGCGCCAGCAGCCAAGGGGGCGGGAGCACAGATACGCAGTATTTT. Translated, it gives CASSQGGGSTDTQYF.

The CDR3: CASSQGGGLAGYNEQFF. In DNA form, the CDR3 reads TGTGCCAGCAGCCAAGGCGGCGGACTAGCGGGATACAATGAGCAGTTCTTC. The genes are TRBV3-1 and TRBJ2-1; the match to TRBD2 covers 12 bases. CDR1 is LGHDT and CDR2 is YNNKEL in the germline V gene (reference sequence). The junction had 5 bases not matched to a gene; V was cut back by 1 base and J by 4 bases. The CDR3 covers 17 residues.

V and J are TRBV7-2 and TRBJ1-3, with D perhaps TRBD1 (5 bases). Per germline, CDR1 SGHTA and CDR2 FQGNSA. Trimming removed 6 bases at V and 0 bases at J, with 12 bases between. The CDR3 spans 15 residues. The CDR3 nucleotides are TGTGCCAGCAGTCCTAGGGGCCCCTCTGGAAACACCATATATTTT. Translation gives CASSPRGPSGNTIYF.

A few counts support this clonotype. The chain links TRBV7-2 to TRBJ2-3, with D tentatively TRBD2 (6 bases). CDR3 length: 17 amino acids. The V end was cut by 1 base, the J end by 3 bases, with 17 bases between. The germline V gene encodes CDR1 SGHTA and CDR2 FQGNSA. CDR3 DNA: TGTGCCAGCAGCTTAGTCGCACCCGGGAGCGGGACAGATACGCAGTATTTT. This translates into CASSLVAPGSGTDTQYF.